This T cell receptor beta chain derives from a study of blood T cell repertoires in COVID-19. Study details: Sites across the United States, Italy and Spain contributed samples from acute and convalescent COVID-19.

Germline loops: CDR1 SGHDN, CDR2 FVKESK. The CDR3 has 15 amino acids. Trimming stripped 1 base from V and 1 base from J, with 11 bases between. How the authors handled the data: The assay estimated nucleated cells by amplifying reference gene primers. The assay was immunoSEQ multiplex PCR, and TCRdb's table has in-frame clones only and misses some. From that table come the V and J calls and clone size; the DNA was used to work out D and trimming. The repertoire consists of 200,000 to 300,000 clones, with roughly 90% occurring once and the leading ten covering roughly 4%. This receptor was taken from a man in his 60s who had recovered from COVID-19. The specimen was peripheral blood. V usage is TRBV14 and J usage is TRBJ2-7, with D perhaps matching TRBD1 (6 bases). The CDR3 bases are TGTGCCAGCAGCCAAGTAACAGGGTTATCCTACGAGCAGTACTTC. Translating gives CASSQVTGLSYEQYF.